This T cell receptor beta chain was observed in a study of a mutant IDH1 vaccine in newly diagnosed glioma. Study at large: Among treated patients, 62.5% were male and approximately 40% female, and mean age was 40.4 years. Pretreatment consisted of radiotherapy, temozolomide, or both, with most receiving both.

Time point denoted: week 5, during vaccination. In every dose of vaccine, 300 ug of mutant IDH1 20-mer peptide was given alongside topical imiquimod. Germline lookup yields CDR1 SGHTA and CDR2 FQGNSA. This CDR3 comprises 17 residues. V lost 1 base, J lost 4 bases, and 11 bases stayed unmatched. Libraries were prepared by immunoSEQ multiplex PCR; TCRdb keeps only in-frame clonotypes and omits some of them. The table lists 60,000 or so clones, roughly 82% of them singletons. As regards this clone: Its antigen remains unidentified.

This TCR was recovered from a woman between 18 and 30 years old with glioma. Some clones in this sample may be carry-over from other donors' samples. The input for sequencing was PBMCs, taken from a glioma patient whose treatment included an IDH1 peptide vaccine. The rearrangement joins TRBV7-2 to TRBJ2-3; 7 positions agree with TRBD2. The CDR3 protein is CASSLGELLARADTQYF. CDR3 sequence (DNA): TGTGCCAGCAGCTTAGGCGAGCTACTAGCGCGGGCAGATACGCAGTATTTT.